A selection of T cell receptor beta chains follows, all from one sample in a study of regulatory T cells in long-lasting Graves disease. TCRdb used MiXCR to reprocess the multiplex PCR reads, holding one entry per CDR3 protein. There are about 330,000 distinct CDR3 sequences in the sample; 16% occur only once, and 20% lies in the top ten. This sample also belongs to another study, concerning T cells in Graves' hyperthyroidism and ophthalmopathy.

The specimen was peripheral blood mononuclear cells (PBMCs), collected at new diagnosis, from a patient treated with antithyroid drugs. These TCRs come from a young woman with Graves disease. CDR3s include the opening cysteine and the closing phenylalanine or tryptophan. The order of the fields is V gene, CDR3 length, D gene, clone size, J gene, CDR3 DNA, CDR3 protein. The D gene is left open where the match is weak. Some rows have no size entry. The others give once, few or many, or a class for an expanded clone.

TRBV9	14	-	-	TRBJ1-1	TGTGCCAGCAGCCCCTCGACTGGGGGCTATGGGGCTTTCTTT	CASSPSTGGYGAFF
TRBV20-1	15	TRBD1	many	TRBJ2-7	TGCAGTGCTAGAGGATCCGGGACAGGACTATTCGAGCAGTACTTC	CSARGSGTGLFEQYF
TRBV28	11	-	many	TRBJ2-1	TGTGCCAGCAGTTCAGGGTTTGAGCAGTTCTTC	CASSSGFEQFF
TRBV6-1	16	TRBD2	many	TRBJ2-7	TGTGCCAGCAGGCGACGGGGAGCTAGCGGGAGATACGAGCAGTACTTC	CASRRRGASGRYEQYF
TRBV28	15	TRBD1	-	TRBJ1-2	TGTGCCAGCAGTTTACCGGGACAGGGAGGTTTTGGCTACACCTTC	CASSLPGQGGFGYTF
TRBV27	13	-	-	TRBJ1-6	TGTGCCAGCAGTCCCTCAGGGAACTCACCCCTCCACTTT	CASSPSGNSPLHF
TRBV2	13	TRBD1	few	TRBJ1-2	TGTGCCAGCAGGGTACAGGGGGTAGACGGCTACACCTTC	CASRVQGVDGYTF
TRBV28	15	TRBD2	many	TRBJ2-5	TGTGCCAGCAGTTTTAGCGGGGGGACCGGACTGGCCCAGTACTTC	CASSFSGGTGLAQYF
TRBV29-1	16	-	many	TRBJ2-7	TGCAGCGTTGAAATTTTGCAGGGGGGGAGCTCCTACGAGCAGTACTTC	CSVEILQGGSSYEQYF
TRBV28	15	-	many	TRBJ1-2	TGTGCCAGCCTATACAGGTTGGGTTCTGGCTATGGCTACACCTTC	CASLYRLGSGYGYTF
TRBV5-1	15	-	many	TRBJ1-1	TGCGCCAGCAGCACAGAGAGGGCAATGAACACTGAAGCTTTCTTT	CASSTERAMNTEAFF
TRBV2	12	-	many	TRBJ2-3	TGTGCCAGCAGGTTGGGGGGAGCGACGCAGTATTTT	CASRLGGATQYF
TRBV20-1	14	-	many	TRBJ1-5	TGCAGTGCACCCCCTGGGAGAGAGGAGCAGCCCCAGCATTTT	CSAPPGREEQPQHF
TRBV3-1	14	-	many	TRBJ1-1	TGTGCCAGCAGCCCCCCGGGGCGGGCCACTGAAGCTTTCTTT	CASSPPGRATEAFF
TRBV12-5	23	-	few	TRBJ1-3	TGTGCTAGTGGTTTGGTACTTATCGGGGGTAGAGGGCCTTTTACCACCTCTGGAAACACCATATATTTT	CASGLVLIGGRGPFTTSGNTIYF
TRBV3-1	18	-	few	TRBJ2-6	TGTGCCAGCAGCCAAGGAACAGGGGGGGCCTCTGGGGCCAACGTCCTGACTTTC	CASSQGTGGASGANVLTF
TRBV5-5	15	-	-	TRBJ1-4	TGTGCCAGCAGCCCGGGCGGCACTACTAATGAAAAACTGTTTTTT	CASSPGGTTNEKLFF
TRBV20-1	14	-	many	TRBJ2-7	TGCAGTGCTAGAGAAGAGCGTACTAGTACGAGGCAGGACTTC	CSAREERTSTRQDF
TRBV18	14	-	many	TRBJ1-3	TGTGCCAGCTCGCAAGGGGTAGTCACGGACACCATATATTTT	CASSQGVVTDTIYF
TRBV30	12	TRBD2	many	TRBJ2-1	TGTGCCTGGTCAGTTACGGCTAGCGGGCAGTTCTTC	CAWSVTASGQFF
TRBV3-1	12	-	-	TRBJ2-5	TGTGCCAGCAGGCGGGACAGTGAGACCCAGTACTTC	CASRRDSETQYF
TRBV19	14	-	few	TRBJ1-3	TGTGCCAGTACCGCGGCGTTCTCTGGAAACACCATATATTTT	CASTAAFSGNTIYF
TRBV7-9	16	-	many	TRBJ2-1	TGTGCCAGCAGCAGGCCCTCGGGCCAGCCCTACAATGAGCAGTTCTTC	CASSRPSGQPYNEQFF
TRBV28	10	-	many	TRBJ2-7	TGTGCCAGCAGTTTTCGGGAGCAGTACTTC	CASSFREQYF
TRBV5-1	13	-	many	TRBJ2-7	TGTGCCAGCAGCTCAGGACAGATCTACGAGCAGTACTTC	CASSSGQIYEQYF
TRBV20-1	16	-	few	TRBJ2-3	TGCAGTGCCAGTGTCGCCCGGGTGGGAGGCACAGATACGCAGTATTTT	CSASVARVGGTDTQYF
TRBV11-2	17	-	many	TRBJ2-3	TGTGCCAGCAGCTTAGTTATTGGGGAAGCGGGCGGCGATACGCAGTATTTT	CASSLVIGEAGGDTQYF
TRBV4-2	14	-	-	TRBJ2-5	TGTGCCAGCAGCCAAGGTATCTCAGCGGAGACCCAGTACTTC	CASSQGISAETQYF
TRBV11-2	14	-	many	TRBJ1-2	TGTGCCAGCAGCTCGGGACGGGAGGTTGAAGGCTACACCTTC	CASSSGREVEGYTF
TRBV5-1	13	-	-	TRBJ1-2	TGCGCCAGCAGCTCGTCGGGCCTTTATGGCTACACCTTC	CASSSSGLYGYTF
TRBV30	14	-	few	TRBJ1-1	TGTGCCTGGATTAGTCCCAGGGGATGGGTTGAAGCTTTCTTT	CAWISPRGWVEAFF
TRBV10-2	11	TRBD2	many	TRBJ2-1	TGCGCCAGCAGTATAGCGGGGGAGCAGTTCTTC	CASSIAGEQFF
TRBV30	13	-	many	TRBJ2-2	TGTGCCTGGAGTGTTAGAGAGTGGGGGGAGCTGTTTTTT	CAWSVREWGELFF
TRBV28	14	-	many	TRBJ1-1	TGTGCCAGCGTTAAGAGGCGGTGGGACACTGAAGCTTTCTTT	CASVKRRWDTEAFF
TRBV3-1	14	-	many	TRBJ1-2	TGTGCCAGCAGCCAAGATGATGGAGGGGGAGGCTACACCTTC	CASSQDDGGGGYTF
TRBV12-3/TRBV12-4	15	TRBD1	many	TRBJ1-1	TGTGCCAGCAGTCCCCAGGGACAGGGTTACACTGAAGCTTTCTTT	CASSPQGQGYTEAFF
TRBV6-5	16	-	few	TRBJ2-2	TGTGCCAGCAGTTACTTGGGGGGGGGCGGCACCGGGGAGCTGTTTTTT	CASSYLGGGGTGELFF
TRBV18	14	TRBD1	-	TRBJ2-7	TGTGCCAGCTCACCACCGACAGGGGGGTACGAGCAGTACTTC	CASSPPTGGYEQYF
TRBV7-9	15	TRBD1	many	TRBJ2-1	TGTGCCAGCAGGGCCGGGACAGCAACCTACAATGAGCAGTTCTTC	CASRAGTATYNEQFF
TRBV18	16	TRBD1	many	TRBJ1-5	TGTGCCAGCTCACCACCCGGGACAGGGGGCAATCAGCCCCAGCATTTT	CASSPPGTGGNQPQHF
TRBV12-3/TRBV12-4	12	-	many	TRBJ2-7	TGTGCCAGCAGTTTTGGGGCCTACGAGCAGTACTTC	CASSFGAYEQYF